These T cell receptor beta chains were read from a single sample in a study of T-cell reconstitution after alpha-beta-depleted transplantation in children. TCRdb re-called the PCR reads through MiXCR, storing one row per CDR3 protein. The repertoire consists of approximately 100,000 distinct CDR3 sequences, with 9.5% to 15% occurring once and the leading ten covering approximately 15%. The starting material was PBMCs from the stem cell graft donor, obtained from the stem cell graft. The receptors derive from a human donor who donated a stem cell graft to a child with inherited bone marrow failure. Both conserved end residues are part of each CDR3. Part of the rows lack a size; the others show once, few, many or a class for expanded clones.

TRBV28	TRBJ2-7	few	CASGLPLEQYF
TRBV5-1	TRBJ1-5	many	CASSEDPNQPQHF
TRBV20-1	TRBJ1-5	many	CSARGGAVGQGWSQPQHF
TRBV29-1	TRBJ2-2	many	CSVALAGITGELFF
TRBV20-1	TRBJ1-5	many	CSATSSIDQPQHF
TRBV6-1	TRBJ2-2	many	CASSLAGSTGELFF
TRBV5-4	TRBJ2-4	-	CAISLDGINIQYF
TRBV7-9	TRBJ2-1	many	CASSPAGDSPHYNEQFF
TRBV5-1	TRBJ1-2	many	CASSSGQPSYGYTF
TRBV5-1	TRBJ2-3	many	CASSLDQASGKGSTDTQYF
TRBV10-3	TRBJ1-6	many	CAISGTASYNSPLHF
TRBV7-2	TRBJ2-3	many	CASSPSSDTQYF
TRBV5-1	TRBJ1-1	many	CASSLGPGGGEAFF
TRBV6-2/TRBV6-3	TRBJ1-2	many	CASGETSYVSNYGYTF
TRBV20-1	TRBJ2-3	many	CSARDPGGADTQYF
TRBV9	TRBJ1-4	many	CASSAGSTYEKLFF
TRBV24-1	TRBJ2-5	many	CATSDYSGTAQETQYF
TRBV5-1	TRBJ2-3	many	CASSLAAGTDTQYF
TRBV5-1	TRBJ2-7	many	CASSTGRASAAYEQYF
TRBV12-3/TRBV12-4	TRBJ1-2	many	CASSLTGINGGYTF
TRBV7-9	TRBJ1-4	many	CASSLRRDSKGEKLFF
TRBV10-3	TRBJ2-3	many	CAISDPRSRAHKALTDTQYF
TRBV7-3	TRBJ2-1	-	CASSLTLAGGPVEQFF
TRBV6-5	TRBJ1-2	many	CASRRAGTLPGNYGYTF
TRBV4-1	TRBJ1-2	few	CASSHMGARGSYGYTF
TRBV11-2	TRBJ2-3	-	CASSPAGVVTDTQYF
TRBV5-1	TRBJ1-4	-	CASSYGTANEKLFF
TRBV28	TRBJ2-7	few	CATRLGYEQYF
TRBV20-1	TRBJ2-7	many	CSAPKVDMPYEQYF
TRBV12-3/TRBV12-4	TRBJ2-3	many	CASSPPTDTQYF
TRBV6-9	TRBJ2-4	-	CGASYLPDLGARALVKNIQYF
TRBV5-1	TRBJ2-1	many	CASSLAEVAGGYEQFF
TRBV20-1	TRBJ1-1	many	CSARSPDRGNTEAFF
TRBV18	TRBJ2-5	many	CASSPYDSFQETQYF
TRBV12-3/TRBV12-4	TRBJ1-5	many	CASSSLHDQPQHF
TRBV5-1	TRBJ2-7	many	CASSSNLNSYEQYF